The clone carrying this T cell receptor (beta chain) occurred a few times. The sample originates from a study of blood T cell repertoires in COVID-19. Study background: The study drew acute and convalescent COVID-19 samples from the United States, Italy and Spain. PBMCs, B-cell-depleted T cells, or T cells provided the cDNA or gDNA that made up the material.

Participant reports of clinical history set cohort assignment. CDR1 and CDR2 from the germline V gene are LNHDA and SQIVND (reference sequence). V was clipped by 5 bases and J by 4 bases, with 17 bases between them. The CDR3 extends over 15 amino acids. Sequencing used immunoSEQ multiplex PCR; TCRdb keeps in-frame clones, though not all of them. Here the sample spans 120,000 to 150,000 clones, 84% being singletons. The sequence derives from a woman in her forties or fifties with acute COVID-19. Material: PBMCs or T cells enriched from blood (not recorded which). The rearrangement uses TRBV19 and TRBJ2-5; D might be TRBD1 (6 bases). The CDR3 loop reads CASSLAPGHGETQYF. CDR3 sequence (DNA): TGTGCCAGTAGTCTCGCGCCGGGACACGGAGAGACCCAGTACTTC.